The 19 T cell receptor beta chains reported below all come from one sample, sequenced in a study of shared clonotypes between healthy human individuals. Method: immunoSEQ multiplex PCR; TCRdb's copy keeps in-frame clones and lacks some. The repertoire holds a few million clones, approximately 96% seen once, with roughly 0.13% in the top ten. The sample comprised naive CD4+ T cells sorted from blood. As for subset: CD45RA+ positively selected. These receptors were collected from a man between 18 and 29 years old in good health.

Remarks on this clone: Other DNA sequences in the sample encode the same CDR3. The rearrangement links TRBV7-2 to TRBJ2-1; no reliable D call. Germline CDR1 and CDR2: SGHTA and FQGNSA. The CDR3 runs to 13 residues. V lost 3 bases, J lost 5 bases, and 8 bases lay in between. The CDR3, as DNA: TGTGCCAGCAGCTTCTATCGAGACAATGAGCAGTTCTTC. Protein: CASSFYRDNEQFF. The full variable domain, its missing parts supplied by reference TRBV7-2 and TRBJ2-1, is GAGVSQSPSNKVTEKGKDVELRCDPISGHTALYWYRQSLGQGLEFLIYFQGNSAPDKSGLPSDRFSAERTGGSVSTLTIQRTQQEDSAVYLCASSFYRDNEQFFGPGTRLTVL.

The chain uses TRBV27 and TRBJ1-6, with D tentatively TRBD1 (5 bases). V lost 2 bases, J lost 7 bases, and 9 bases lay in between. Germline assignment: CDR1 MNHEY and CDR2 SMNVEV (reference sequence). This CDR3 comprises 14 residues. The CDR3 spells CASSLRGWNSPLHF. CDR3 sequence (DNA): TGTGCCAGCAGTTTAAGGGGATGGAATTCACCCCTCCACTTT.

The chain uses TRBV2 and TRBJ2-7; D not resolved. Germline V lookup: CDR1 SNHLY, CDR2 FYNNEI. Trimming left V 8 bases short and J 1 base short, with 9 bases between. The CDR3 spans 12 residues. CDR3 amino acids: CASGPGSYEQYF. The CDR3 DNA sequence: TGTGCCAGCGGCCCCGGTTCCTACGAGCAGTACTTC.

The chain joins TRBV9 to TRBJ1-3; possible D gene TRBD1, 5 bases. This CDR3 comprises 14 residues. The V end lost 3 bases, the J end lost 8 bases, and 15 bases lay between the germline ends. The germline CDR1 and CDR2 sequences are SGDLS and YYNGEE. The CDR3 DNA reads TGTGCCAGCAGCGCGGGACTTCCCTCAGACACCATATATTTT. Residues: CASSAGLPSDTIYF.

The rearrangement uses TRBV4-3 and TRBJ2-1, with D maybe TRBD2 (6 bases). The germline gives CDR1 LGHNA, CDR2 YSLEER. The CDR3 is 15 amino acids. The V and J ends lost 3 bases and 7 bases respectively, with 16 bases between them. The CDR3 reads CASSHGPGSTNEQFF. Here the CDR3 DNA reads TGCGCCAGCAGCCACGGGCCCGGGAGTACTAATGAGCAGTTCTTC.

The J gene is TRBJ2-7, the V gene TRBV15; D could derive from TRBD1 or TRBD2 (6 bases each). V dropped 3 bases and J dropped 3 bases, with 27 bases sitting between them. The germline gives CDR1 LNHNV, CDR2 YYDKDF (reference sequence). The CDR3 is 19 amino acids. In nucleotides, the CDR3 is TGTGCCACCAGCAGGTCTAACGGGGGCGCGATAATCGGAGACTACGAGCAGTACTTC. This sequence encodes CATSRSNGGAIIGDYEQYF.

The chain employs TRBV10-3 and TRBJ2-5, with D hard to call. Germline-derived CDR1 and CDR2 are ENHRY and SYGVKD. V was trimmed by 7 bases and J by 2 bases, leaving 11 bases between them. The CDR3 has 13 amino acids. The chain's CDR3 is CAINLALQETQYF. In DNA form, the CDR3 reads TGTGCCATCAACTTGGCGTTACAAGAGACCCAGTACTTC.

In this sample, this clone turned up once. The chain joins TRBV10-3 to TRBJ2-6, with TRBD1 identical over 7 bases. Germline V lookup: CDR1 ENHRY, CDR2 SYGVKD. V shed 2 bases and J 0 bases; nucleotides not matched to a gene: 4. The CDR3 runs 17 residues. The CDR3 DNA sequence: TGTGCCATCAGTGAGGGACAGGTTAGCTCTGGGGCCAACGTCCTGACTTTC. Protein product: CAISEGQVSSGANVLTF.

The rearrangement joins TRBV7-9 to TRBJ1-2, with a tentative D call TRBD1 (6 bases). The CDR3 totals 16 residues. V lost 2 bases to trimming and J lost 3 bases, with 16 bases between them. Looked up from germline, CDR1 is SEHNR and CDR2 is FQNEAQ (reference sequence). In nucleotides, the CDR3 is TGTGCCAGCAGCTTAAGGGGGGGTGACAGGCACTATGGCTACACCTTC. Residues: CASSLRGGDRHYGYTF. The complete variable domain, with remaining parts taken from reference TRBV7-9 and TRBJ1-2, reads DTGVSQNPRHKITKRGQNVTFRCDPISEHNRLYWYRQTLGQGPEFLTYFQNEAQLEKSRLLSDRFSAERPKGSFSTLEIQRTEQGDSAMYLCASSLRGGDRHYGYTFGSGTRLTVV.

The chain combines TRBV5-6 with TRBJ2-7; D gene ambiguous. Germline loops: CDR1 SGHDT, CDR2 YYEEEE. V was shortened by 4 bases and J by 0 bases, with 8 bases between the two germline ends. This CDR3 comprises 13 residues. CDR3 sequence: CASSIENSYEQYF. In DNA form, the CDR3 reads TGTGCCAGCAGCATCGAAAACTCCTACGAGCAGTACTTC.

This chain uses TRBV4-3 with TRBJ1-3; D is perhaps TRBD1 (6 bases). Trimming pared 1 base from V and 2 bases from J, leaving 12 bases between. This CDR3 is 16 amino acids long. CDR1 is LGHNA and CDR2 is YSLEER in the germline V gene. CDR3 loop: CASSQGAGVAGNTIYF. In DNA form, the CDR3 reads TGCGCCAGCAGCCAAGGCGCAGGGGTTGCTGGAAACACCATATATTTT.

V and J are TRBV7-9 and TRBJ2-5, with TRBD1 matching over 7 bases. This CDR3 contains 13 residues. Germline V gene sequence: CDR1 SEHNR, CDR2 FQNEAQ (reference sequence). With V trimmed by 5 bases and J by 5 bases, 5 bases remained unmatched. The CDR3: CASSRQGWETQYF. In DNA form, the CDR3 reads TGTGCCAGCAGCCGACAGGGATGGGAGACCCAGTACTTC.

Points on this clone: The sample carries other DNA sequences with the same CDR3. The rearrangement links TRBV10-3 to TRBJ2-5; no firm D call. Looked up from germline, CDR1 is ENHRY and CDR2 is SYGVKD. CDR3 length: 12 residues. Trimming cost V 6 bases and J 5 bases, with 10 bases left between them. CDR3 coding DNA: TGTGCCATCAGCTTGGAACGGGAGACCCAGTACTTC. This encodes CAISLERETQYF.

This chain uses TRBV6-1 with TRBJ2-7; D is tentatively TRBD1 or TRBD2 (6 bases each). The CDR3 spans 15 residues. Germline lookup yields CDR1 MNHNS and CDR2 SASEGT. Trimming cost V 6 bases and J 5 bases, with 20 bases left between them. The CDR3 spells CASRPNPPGADEQYF. CDR3 nucleotide sequence: TGTGCCAGCAGACCAAACCCCCCGGGGGCCGACGAGCAGTACTTC.

J is TRBJ1-1 and V is TRBV28, with TRBD1 as a possible D gene (5 bases). The CDR3 sequence is 15 residues long. Germline-derived CDR1 and CDR2 are MDHEN and SYDVKM. Trimming cost V 2 bases and J 3 bases, with 13 bases left between them. The CDR3 DNA reads as TGTGCCAGCAGTTTAAGCGGACACGGGGACACTGAAGCTTTCTTT. Translating gives CASSLSGHGDTEAFF.

The V and J genes are TRBV15 and TRBJ2-2; 11 bases map to TRBD2. V gave up 1 base and J gave up 7 bases; unmatched junction bases: 5. This CDR3 is built from 16 residues. Germline V gene sequence: CDR1 LNHNV, CDR2 YYDKDF (reference sequence). CDR3 DNA sequence: TGTGCCACCAGCAGAGTAGCGGGAGGGAAGGACGGGGAGCTGTTTTTT. Residues: CATSRVAGGKDGELFF.

CDR3 sequence: CASSLRTSGGAFRYNEQFF. CDR3 in DNA: TGTGCCAGCAGCTTACGGACTAGCGGGGGGGCATTCCGCTACAATGAGCAGTTCTTC. This rearrangement joins TRBV7-8 to TRBJ2-1; TRBD2 aligns across 15 bases. The germline CDR1 and CDR2 sequences are SGHVS and FQNEAQ. The CDR3 loop spans 19 amino acids. V shed 2 bases and J 3 bases; nucleotides not matched to a gene: 8.

V gene TRBV5-1 combines with J gene TRBJ2-5, with 8 bases matching TRBD2. The V gene's germline CDR1 is SGHRS and CDR2 YFSETQ. V lost 6 bases to trimming and J lost 1 base; unmatched junction nucleotides: 8. This CDR3 comprises 15 residues. CDR3 sequence reads: CASNLGRGGQETQYF. CDR3 DNA sequence: TGCGCCAGCAACCTAGGTCGGGGGGGCCAAGAGACCCAGTACTTC. Combining the CDR3 with reference TRBV5-1 and TRBJ2-5 gives the whole variable domain KAGVTQTPRYLIKTRGQQVTLSCSPISGHRSVSWYQQTPGQGLQFLFEYFSETQRNKGNFPGRFSGRQFSNSRSEMNVSTLELGDSALYLCASNLGRGGQETQYFGPGTRLLVL.

This clone has a handful of counts. CDR3 nucleotide sequence: TGTGCCAGCAGCTTATACCCGAGACAGGGGCGGGATGGCTACACCTTC. Amino acids: CASSLYPRQGRDGYTF. The rearrangement uses TRBV7-6 and TRBJ1-2; 8 nucleotides align to TRBD1. Trimming removed 2 bases from V and 6 bases from J; junction bases left unmatched: 11. The CDR3 has 16 residues. Per the germline V gene, CDR1 is SGHVS and CDR2 is FNYEAQ.